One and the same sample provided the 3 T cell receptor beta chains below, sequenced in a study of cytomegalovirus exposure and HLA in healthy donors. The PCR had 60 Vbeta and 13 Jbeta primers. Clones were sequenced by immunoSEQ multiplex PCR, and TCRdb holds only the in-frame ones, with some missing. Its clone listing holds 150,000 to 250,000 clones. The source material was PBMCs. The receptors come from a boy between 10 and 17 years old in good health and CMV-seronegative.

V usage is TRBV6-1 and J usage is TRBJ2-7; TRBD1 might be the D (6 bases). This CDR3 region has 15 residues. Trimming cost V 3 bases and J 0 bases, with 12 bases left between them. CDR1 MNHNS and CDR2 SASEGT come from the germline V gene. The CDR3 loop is CASSDVGHYSYEQYF. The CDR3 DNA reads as TGTGCCAGCAGTGATGTGGGACACTACTCCTACGAGCAGTACTTC.

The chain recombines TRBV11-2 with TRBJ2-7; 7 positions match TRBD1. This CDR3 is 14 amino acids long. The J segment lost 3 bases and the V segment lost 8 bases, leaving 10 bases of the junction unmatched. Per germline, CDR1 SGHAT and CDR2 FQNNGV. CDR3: CASLEGQLDYEQYF. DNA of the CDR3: TGTGCCAGCCTAGAGGGACAGCTTGACTACGAGCAGTACTTC.

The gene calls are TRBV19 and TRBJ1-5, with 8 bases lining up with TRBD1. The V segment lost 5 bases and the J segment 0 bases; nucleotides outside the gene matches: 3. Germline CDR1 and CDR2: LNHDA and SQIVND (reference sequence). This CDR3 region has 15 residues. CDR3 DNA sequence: TGTGCCAGTAGTGGGACAGGTTATAGCAATCAGCCCCAGCATTTT. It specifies CASSGTGYSNQPQHF.